This passage covers 16 T cell receptor beta chains from one sample sequenced in a study of radiotherapy plus CTLA-4 blockade in lung cancer. Data came from immunoSEQ multiplex PCR; TCRdb stores just in-frame clones and leaves some out. This sample has around 59,000 clones, with around 68% found just once. Sequences were derived from peripheral blood, sampled from a patient treated with radiotherapy plus ipilimumab. These receptors were taken from a human donor with non-small cell lung cancer whose response to radiotherapy plus ipilimumab could not be evaluated.

This clone was recorded a few times. The rearrangement uses TRBV10-3 and TRBJ1-2; TRBD1 matches at 7 bases. The CDR3 runs 11 residues. The V and J ends lost 9 bases and 4 bases, in that order; junction bases with no gene match: 2. CDR1 is ENHRY and CDR2 is SYGVKD in the germline V gene. CDR3 protein: CAMGQSYGYTF. DNA of the CDR3: TGTGCCATGGGACAGTCCTATGGCTACACCTTC.

This clone showed up just a few times. The rearrangement joins TRBV27 to TRBJ1-5; the D is unclear. Germline V lookup: CDR1 MNHEY, CDR2 SMNVEV (reference sequence). The V end was cut by 4 bases, the J end by 0 bases, with 16 bases between. The CDR3 spans 17 residues. The CDR3 DNA follows: TGTGCCAGCAGTTCCGGGCTCGGCGGGTATAGCAATCAGCCCCAGCATTTT. This encodes CASSSGLGGYSNQPQHF.

V gene TRBV7-9 combines with J gene TRBJ2-5; 7 bases align to TRBD1. CDR3 length: 14 amino acids. The trim removed 6 bases at V and 1 base at J, leaving 5 bases unmatched. From germline, CDR1 is SEHNR and CDR2 FQNEAQ (reference sequence). CDR3 protein: CASRTGTAQETQYF. The CDR3 DNA reads as TGTGCCAGCAGAACCGGGACAGCCCAAGAGACCCAGTACTTC.

This chain joins TRBV6-5 and TRBJ2-1; TRBD2 matches at 8 bases. There are 15 residues in the CDR3. J lost 7 bases, V lost 0 bases, and 5 bases had no gene match. Germline loops: CDR1 MNHEY, CDR2 SVGAGI. This chain's CDR3 is CASSYSASGLNEQFF. CDR3 sequence (DNA): TGTGCCAGCAGTTACTCAGCTAGCGGGTTAAATGAGCAGTTCTTC.

The chain links TRBV6-1 to TRBJ1-2; D unclear. The V and J ends lost 1 base and 2 bases respectively, with 11 bases between them. CDR1 and CDR2 (germline): MNHNS, SASEGT. There are 15 residues in the CDR3. The DNA of the CDR3 is TGTGCCAGCAGTGAAGAGGCGACTCTCAACTATGGCTACACCTTC. Protein sequence: CASSEEATLNYGYTF.

The chain uses TRBV9 and TRBJ2-7; the match to TRBD1 covers 10 bases. The junction had 3 bases not matched to a gene; V was cut back by 6 bases and J by 6 bases. Germline V gives CDR1 SGDLS, CDR2 YYNGEE. The CDR3 has 12 amino acids. This chain's CDR3 is CASTGQGGEQYF. In DNA form, the CDR3 reads TGTGCCAGCACTGGACAGGGGGGCGAGCAGTACTTC.

This clone was observed a few times. The V call is TRBV30, the J call TRBJ1-1, with TRBD1 identical over 9 bases. This CDR3 is built from 13 residues. The V and J ends lost 2 bases and 11 bases, in that order; junction bases with no gene match: 9. The germline gives CDR1 GTSNPN, CDR2 SVGIG (reference sequence). The CDR3: CAWSPTYRGHAFF. CDR3 in DNA: TGTGCCTGGAGTCCAACCTACAGGGGGCATGCTTTCTTT.

The chain recombines TRBV27 with TRBJ1-2; 10 bases are a match to TRBD1. V was clipped by 7 bases and J by 7 bases; unmatched bases: 9. Per the germline V gene, CDR1 is MNHEY and CDR2 is SMNVEV (reference sequence). This CDR3 region has 14 residues. CDR3 sequence reads: CASTKGQGWGGYTF. DNA for the CDR3: TGTGCCAGCACGAAGGGACAGGGGTGGGGTGGCTACACCTTC.

The chain is built from TRBV27 and TRBJ1-6; D possibly corresponds to TRBD1 (6 bases). This CDR3 spans 16 amino acids. V was clipped by 3 bases and J by 7 bases, with 16 bases between them. Germline loops: CDR1 MNHEY, CDR2 SMNVEV (reference sequence). CDR3 sequence reads: CASSLRRGQGNSPLHF. DNA for the CDR3: TGTGCCAGCAGTTTGAGGCGGGGGCAGGGGAATTCACCCCTCCACTTT.

The chain links TRBV5-4 to TRBJ2-1; no reliable D call. Germline lookup yields CDR1 SGHNT and CDR2 YYREEE (reference sequence). The CDR3 has 14 amino acids. V lost 4 bases and J lost 10, with 18 bases in between. CDR3 protein: CASSRDLDLREQFF. CDR3 in DNA: TGTGCCAGCAGCCGTGACTTAGACCTGAGGGAGCAGTTCTTC.

The chain combines TRBV7-2 with TRBJ2-5; 8 nucleotides line up with TRBD2. The CDR3 length is 18 residues. Germline V gene data show CDR1 as SGHTA and CDR2 as FQGNSA. V was pared by 5 bases and J by 5 bases, with 19 bases of the junction left unmatched. The CDR3 nucleotides read TGTGCCAGCAGCCCGTTAGAATCGCGGGGGGTTTTTCGGGAGACCCAGTACTTC. Translation: CASSPLESRGVFRETQYF.

V and J are TRBV5-1 and TRBJ2-4; tentative D call: TRBD2 (6 bases). V was pared by 6 bases and J by 7 bases, with 17 bases between. CDR3 size: 14 residues. CDR1 and CDR2 from the germline V gene are SGHRS and YFSETQ. The CDR3 loop reads CASTSGTEGNIQYF. As DNA, the CDR3 is TGCGCCAGCACTTCCGGGACTGAAGGTAACATTCAGTACTTC.

There are a few counts of this clone. The V gene is TRBV11-1, the J gene TRBJ1-1, with TRBD1 identical over 7 bases. The CDR3 runs 14 residues. The V segment lost 4 bases and the J segment 1 base; nucleotides outside the gene matches: 3. Germline CDR1 and CDR2: SGHAT and FQDESV (reference sequence). CDR3 sequence (DNA): TGTGCCAGCAGCTCGGACAGGACGAACACTGAAGCTTTCTTT. As protein: CASSSDRTNTEAFF.

The chain carries TRBV7-8 and TRBJ2-7, with TRBD2 matching 8 bases. After removal of 2 bases from V and 4 bases from J, the junction contained 16 bases not matched to a gene. The CDR3 runs to 18 residues. The germline CDR1 and CDR2 sequences are SGHVS and FQNEAQ. In DNA, the CDR3 is TGTGCCAGCAGCTTATTTGGTGGTCCAGCGGGAGTAAATTACGAGCAGTACTTC. Protein sequence: CASSLFGGPAGVNYEQYF. The full variable domain, completed using reference TRBV7-8 and TRBJ2-7, is GAGVSQSPRYKVAKRGQDVALRCDPISGHVSLFWYQQALGQGPEFLTYFQNEAQLDKSGLPSDRFFAERPEGSVSTLKIQRTQQEDSAVYLCASSLFGGPAGVNYEQYFGPGTRLTVT.

The chain joins TRBV5-6 to TRBJ1-2; weak D call: TRBD1 (5 bases). Germline CDR1 SGHDT, CDR2 YYEEEE. CDR3 length equals 16 residues. V gave up 4 bases and J gave up 2 bases, with 18 bases separating them. As DNA, the CDR3 is TGTGCCAGCAGCACGATTTTCAGGGTACGGAACTATGGCTACACCTTC. Amino acids: CASSTIFRVRNYGYTF.

The rearrangement uses TRBV2 and TRBJ2-6, with 7 positions matching TRBD2. CDR1 is SNHLY and CDR2 is FYNNEI in the germline V gene. CDR3 size: 17 residues. The trim removed 6 bases at V and 0 bases at J, leaving 8 bases unmatched. CDR3 residues: CASRSGTINSGANVLTF. In DNA form, the CDR3 reads TGTGCCAGCAGGTCCGGGACTATCAACTCTGGGGCCAACGTCCTGACTTTC.